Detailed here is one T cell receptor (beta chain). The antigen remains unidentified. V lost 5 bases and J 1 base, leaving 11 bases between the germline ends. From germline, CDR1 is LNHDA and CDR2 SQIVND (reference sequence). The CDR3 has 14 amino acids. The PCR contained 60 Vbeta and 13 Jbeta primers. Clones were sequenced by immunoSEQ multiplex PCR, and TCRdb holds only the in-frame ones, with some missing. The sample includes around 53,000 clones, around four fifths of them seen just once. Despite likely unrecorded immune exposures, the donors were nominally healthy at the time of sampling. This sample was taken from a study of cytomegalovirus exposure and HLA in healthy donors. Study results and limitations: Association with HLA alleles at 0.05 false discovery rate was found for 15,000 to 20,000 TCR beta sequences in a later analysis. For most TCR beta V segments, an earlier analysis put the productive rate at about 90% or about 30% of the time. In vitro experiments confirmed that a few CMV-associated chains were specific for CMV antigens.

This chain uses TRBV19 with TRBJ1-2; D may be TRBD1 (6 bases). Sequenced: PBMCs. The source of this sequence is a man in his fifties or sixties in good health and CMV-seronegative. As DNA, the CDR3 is TGTGCCAGTAGTTCGGACAGACTTAACTATGGCTACACCTTC. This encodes CASSSDRLNYGYTF.